These 7 T cell receptor beta chains originate from one sample sequenced in a study of tumor-infiltrating lymphocytes in oesophageal squamous cell carcinoma. TCRdb reprocessed the PCR reads via MiXCR and lists one record per CDR3 protein. Among 9,500 to 13,000 distinct CDR3 sequences, approximately 50% were seen once, and the ten largest hold approximately 38%. What was sequenced was esophageal tumor tissue. These receptors were obtained from a female donor with esophageal squamous cell carcinoma.

This clonotype appeared a single time. This chain connects TRBV7-2 to TRBJ2-7; the D is unclear. Trimming took 0 bases from V and 2 from J, leaving 5 bases between them. The CDR3 runs to 13 residues. Germline lookup yields CDR1 SGHTA and CDR2 FQGNSA. CDR3 DNA sequence: TGTGCCAGCAGCTTAGCAGGAGCCTACGAGCAGTACTTC. Its protein product is CASSLAGAYEQYF.

This clonotype was seen ten or more times. The chain joins TRBV5-4 to TRBJ2-1; 8 bases are shared with TRBD2. The J call may be faulty, since TRBJ2-7 better matches the DNA end. Germline values: CDR1 SGHNT, CDR2 YYREEE (reference sequence). CDR3 length: 16 amino acids. The CDR3 loop reads CASSRSGGNSYNEQYF. CDR3 coding DNA: TGTGCCAGCAGCCGTTCGGGGGGGAACTCCTACAATGAGCAGTACTTC.

This chain connects TRBV6-5 to TRBJ2-1; tentatively, D is TRBD1 (6 bases). Germline loops: CDR1 MNHEY, CDR2 SVGAGI. The V end lost 6 bases, the J end lost 4 bases, and 16 bases lay between the germline ends. The CDR3 covers 15 residues. The CDR3 DNA is TGTGCCAGCAGGGTACAGGGAACGACTTACAATGAGCAGTTCTTC. Protein product: CASRVQGTTYNEQFF.

V gene TRBV7-2 combines with J gene TRBJ2-3; TRBD2 aligns across 9 bases. Trimming removed 1 base from V and 2 bases from J; junction bases left unmatched: 13. Germline CDR1 SGHTA, CDR2 FQGNSA. The CDR3 is made up of 19 amino acids. The CDR3 region has the DNA TGTGCCAGCAGCTTAGTTCCCCAACCCCTAGCGGGGACCACAGATACGCAGTATTTT. Its translation: CASSLVPQPLAGTTDTQYF.

J is TRBJ1-2 and V is TRBV11-1; D is ambiguous. CDR1 and CDR2 from the germline V gene are SGHAT and FQDESV (reference sequence). The CDR3 is 13 amino acids. Trimming pared 5 bases from V and 0 bases from J, leaving 7 bases between. The CDR3 loop reads CASSAAPNYGYTF. CDR3 sequence (DNA): TGTGCCAGCAGCGCAGCACCTAACTATGGCTACACCTTC.

This clonotype was picked up one time. This chain uses TRBV7-3 with TRBJ2-1; D is possibly TRBD2 (7 bases). The J call is uncertain, as TRBJ2-5 better fits the DNA end. The CDR3 has 14 residues. Germline loops: CDR1 SGHTA, CDR2 FQGTGA. In DNA, the CDR3 is TGTGCCAGCAGCCAGGGAGGGGGAAAAGAGACCCAGTACTTC. Residues: CASSQGGGKETQYF.

This clonotype occurred once. V and J are TRBV7-2 and TRBJ2-1, with D hard to call. V lost 1 base, J lost 2 bases, and 9 bases lay in between. Germline lookup yields CDR1 SGHTA and CDR2 FQGNSA. The CDR3 has 15 amino acids. The CDR3 sequence: CASSLEAETYNEQFF. Written as DNA, the CDR3 is TGTGCCAGCAGCTTAGAAGCAGAAACCTACAATGAGCAGTTCTTC.